These T cell receptor beta chains were read from a single sample in a study of CD8+CD57+ T cells in acquired aplastic anemia. One entry per CDR3 protein results from TCRdb running MiXCR on the reads. The sample comprises hundreds of thousands of distinct CDR3 sequences, around 68% of which are singletons, and more than 3.5% rests with the top ten. The sample consisted of sorted CD4+, CD8+, or CD8+CD57+ T cells (not recorded which) from PBMCs. These receptors originate from a human donor in good health, serving as a control. The conserved cysteine and the conserved F or W are not part of the CDR3 here. Each record gives: CDR3 protein, clone size, J gene, V gene, D gene. D genes are given only for firm matches. Part of the rows lack a size; the others show once, few, many or a class for expanded clones.

CDR3aa: ASSQEQGFAYEQY; abundance: many; j_gene: TRBJ2-7; v_gene: TRBV3-1; d_gene: TRBD1
CDR3aa: ASSAGIGNQPQH; abundance: few; j_gene: TRBJ1-5; v_gene: TRBV10-2; d_gene: NA
CDR3aa: ASSLDSRYGYT; abundance: NA; j_gene: TRBJ1-2; v_gene: TRBV7-9; d_gene: NA
CDR3aa: SARDRVNTEAF; abundance: NA; j_gene: TRBJ1-1; v_gene: TRBV20-1; d_gene: NA
CDR3aa: ASSEQGVNTEAF; abundance: NA; j_gene: TRBJ1-1; v_gene: TRBV6-1; d_gene: NA
CDR3aa: ASSLAWDRNSPLH; abundance: NA; j_gene: TRBJ1-6; v_gene: TRBV11-2; d_gene: TRBD1
CDR3aa: ASSLVTPVETQY; abundance: many; j_gene: TRBJ2-5; v_gene: TRBV7-3; d_gene: NA
CDR3aa: ASSPIRGAGSDTQY; abundance: once; j_gene: TRBJ2-3; v_gene: TRBV7-3; d_gene: NA
CDR3aa: ASSLNRRCNTEAF; abundance: NA; j_gene: TRBJ1-1; v_gene: TRBV2; d_gene: NA
CDR3aa: ASSQRRDRAGYT; abundance: once; j_gene: TRBJ1-2; v_gene: TRBV6-6; d_gene: TRBD1
CDR3aa: ASSRDRGTSYEQY; abundance: NA; j_gene: TRBJ2-7; v_gene: TRBV5-4; d_gene: NA
CDR3aa: ASSAHGAHTDTQY; abundance: many; j_gene: TRBJ2-3; v_gene: TRBV11-2; d_gene: NA
CDR3aa: ASTDSGSTDTQY; abundance: NA; j_gene: TRBJ2-3; v_gene: TRBV5-1; d_gene: NA
CDR3aa: ASSPVWGSNYGYT; abundance: NA; j_gene: TRBJ1-2; v_gene: TRBV7-2; d_gene: NA
CDR3aa: ASSIGDTQY; abundance: many; j_gene: TRBJ2-3; v_gene: TRBV19; d_gene: NA
CDR3aa: ASSLDRDNEQF; abundance: many; j_gene: TRBJ2-1; v_gene: TRBV7-2; d_gene: NA
CDR3aa: ASSSDGSYEQY; abundance: NA; j_gene: TRBJ2-7; v_gene: TRBV5-1; d_gene: NA
CDR3aa: ASGPAGRRGRSPLH; abundance: NA; j_gene: TRBJ1-6; v_gene: TRBV7-6; d_gene: NA
CDR3aa: ATSRVTGEQY; abundance: NA; j_gene: TRBJ2-7; v_gene: TRBV15; d_gene: NA
CDR3aa: ASSQETPGGPGEQY; abundance: NA; j_gene: TRBJ2-7; v_gene: TRBV3-1; d_gene: TRBD2